This T cell receptor (beta chain) was found in a study of T cell responses to AZD1222 COVID-19 vaccine. The data were produced by immunoSEQ multiplex PCR, yet TCRdb's version contains in-frame clones alone and is incomplete. The repertoire has 120,000 to 150,000 clones, roughly nine tenths of them found once; the top ten carry approximately 1.8%. This CDR3 is 16 amino acids long. Germline V gene lookup returns CDR1 SGHDT and CDR2 YYEEEE. V was trimmed by 1 base and J by 9 bases, leaving 17 bases between them. V gene TRBV5-6 combines with J gene TRBJ1-6; TRBD1 might be the D (5 bases). The source is an adult who received the AZD1222 COVID-19 vaccine. Here the sequenced sample was peripheral blood, taken 28 days after the second AZD1222 dose. This chain's CDR3 is CASSLLRAGTGSPLHF. The CDR3 DNA reads as TGTGCCAGCAGCTTGTTAAGGGCAGGGACGGGTTCACCCCTCCACTTT.